A single sample gave rise to the 23 T cell receptor beta chains below, sequenced in a study of blood T cells in healthy people across ages. PCR was performed a second time for roughly 6 to 12 cycles using a sample-barcoded 5' primer and a J-beta primer mix. One entry per CDR3 protein, called by TCRdb with MiXCR from the 5' RACE reads. The sample includes approximately 960,000 distinct CDR3 sequences, 25% to 30% of them seen just once. This sample also appeared in a second study, on T cells of mothers and their children.

Sequenced sample: blood. These receptors all stem from a woman in her thirties or forties in good health.

The chain joins TRBV10-3 to TRBJ2-3, with unresolved D. V lost 6 bases to trimming and J lost 1 base, with 11 bases between them. Per the germline V gene, CDR1 is ENHRY and CDR2 is SYGVKD. CDR3 size: 14 residues. The DNA for the CDR3 is TGTGCCATCAGCGACTCCTCTGGCACAGATACGCAGTATTTT. This codes for CAISDSSGTDTQYF.

This chain joins TRBV4-1 and TRBJ1-1; TRBD1 might be the D (5 bases). The CDR3 loop spans 16 amino acids. Trimming shortened V by 1 base and J by 1 base, and 13 bases separated the two germline ends. Germline-derived CDR1 and CDR2 are MGHRA and YSYEKL. As DNA, the CDR3 is TGCGCCAGCAGCCAAGGAGTCTTCAGGGAGAACACTGAAGCTTTCTTT. It specifies CASSQGVFRENTEAFF.

This clonotype was observed a few times. The J gene is TRBJ2-7, the V gene TRBV4-2, with 8 bases identical to TRBD2. Germline values: CDR1 LGHNA, CDR2 YNFKEQ. With 0 bases clipped from V and 3 bases from J, the junction kept 7 bases outside the gene matches. The CDR3 loop spans 16 amino acids. DNA for the CDR3: TGTGCCAGCAGCCAAGATCTTCGGGGGGGCGACTACGAGCAGTACTTC. As protein: CASSQDLRGGDYEQYF.

The chain links TRBV7-9 to TRBJ1-1; D is ambiguous. The CDR3 loop spans 14 amino acids. The V gene's germline CDR1 is SEHNR and CDR2 FQNEAQ (reference sequence). V lost 3 bases and J 2 bases, leaving 10 bases between the germline ends. Here the CDR3 DNA reads TGTGCCAGCAGCTTCAAAGACTCTAACACTGAAGCTTTCTTT. This translates into CASSFKDSNTEAFF.

About this clonotype: This likely comes from a read error, as the CDR3 has no conserved phenylalanine or tryptophan at its end. The chain recombines TRBV25-1 with TRBJ1-2; a weak D match, TRBD1 (5 bases). Germline assignment: CDR1 MGHDK and CDR2 SYGVNS. The CDR3 is 12 amino acids. With 3 bases removed from V and 4 bases from J, the gap between germline ends came to 6 bases. The chain's CDR3 is CASSETVYGYTC. As DNA, the CDR3 is TGTGCCAGCAGTGAGACAGTCTATGGCTACACCTGC.

This clonotype was counted ten times or more. The V and J genes are TRBV20-1 and TRBJ1-5, with 7 bases matching TRBD1. The CDR3 sequence is 15 residues long. Germline V gives CDR1 DFQATT, CDR2 SNEGSKA (reference sequence). V lost 5 bases and J lost 0; bases outside the gene matches: 7. As DNA, the CDR3 is TGCAGTGCTGGAACAGGGGACTATAGCAATCAGCCCCAGCATTTT. Protein: CSAGTGDYSNQPQHF.

This sequence joins TRBV5-5 and TRBJ1-5, with D maybe TRBD1 (5 bases). Germline lookup yields CDR1 SGHKS and CDR2 YYEKEE (reference sequence). V dropped 3 bases and J dropped 2 bases, with 15 bases sitting between them. CDR3 length equals 16 residues. CDR3 bases: TGTGCCAGCAGCTCGACTGGGGACGGTCGCAATCAGCCCCAGCATTTT. Translation gives CASSSTGDGRNQPQHF.

Of note for this clonotype: A read error may be the cause here, since a much bigger clone is one base away. The chain links TRBV29-1 to TRBJ2-4, with D perhaps matching TRBD2 (5 bases). The closer fit of TRBJ2-5 to the DNA end suggests the J call may be wrong. There are 12 residues in the CDR3. Germline V gene lookup returns CDR1 SQVTM and CDR2 ANQGSEA. The CDR3 sequence is CSIDWRRKTQYF. The CDR3, as DNA: TGCAGCATTGATTGGAGGAGAAAGACCCAGTACTTC.

This clonotype came up a few times. A read error may be the cause here, since a much bigger clone is one base away. This chain links TRBV6-2 or TRBV6-3 with TRBJ2-7; a possible D gene is TRBD2 (5 bases). The ends were cut back, 6 bases at V and 5 bases at J, with 14 bases in the middle. Germline CDR1 MNHEY, CDR2 SVGEGT. The CDR3 spans 13 residues. The CDR3 region has the DNA TGTGCCAGCAGGTTACGTCCGAGGGACGAGCAGTACTTC. It is translated as CASRLRPRDEQYF.

This clonotype was observed a handful of times. The chain combines TRBV7-9 with TRBJ1-4, with D unresolved. The CDR3 length is 13 residues. Trimming pared 4 bases from V and 8 bases from J, leaving 11 bases between. The germline gives CDR1 SEHNR, CDR2 FQNEAQ (reference sequence). The CDR3: CASSSAPGEKLFF. CDR3 coding DNA: TGTGCCAGCAGCTCGGCCCCGGGCGAAAAACTGTTTTTT.

This clonotype was seen repeatedly, ten times or more. The chain joins TRBV15 to TRBJ1-5, with 9 bases aligning to TRBD1. The CDR3 covers 19 residues. The germline CDR1 and CDR2 sequences are LNHNV and YYDKDF (reference sequence). V lost 0 bases, J lost 0 bases, and 9 bases stayed unmatched. The CDR3 bases are TGTGCCACCAGCAGAGATAGAACAGGGGGCTCCTATAGCAATCAGCCCCAGCATTTT. The encoded protein is CATSRDRTGGSYSNQPQHF.

This clonotype was observed many times. The rearrangement uses TRBV6-5 and TRBJ2-3, with D hard to call. CDR1 MNHEY and CDR2 SVGAGI come from the germline V gene. The length of the CDR3 is 14 residues. V lost 2 bases, J lost 4 bases, and 10 bases lay in between. The CDR3 bases are TGTGCCAGCAGTTACATGGGAACCCCAGATACGCAGTATTTT. Its protein product is CASSYMGTPDTQYF.

The chain carries TRBV28 and TRBJ2-7; 8 bases line up with TRBD1. CDR1 and CDR2 from the germline V gene are MDHEN and SYDVKM. V lost 1 base and J lost 3; bases outside the gene matches: 14. The CDR3 consists of 18 residues. CDR3 amino acids: CASSLSPADRGQLYEQYF. Here the CDR3 DNA reads TGTGCCAGCAGTTTATCCCCCGCAGACAGGGGCCAACTCTACGAGCAGTACTTC.

V usage is TRBV20-1 and J usage is TRBJ2-1, with D possibly TRBD1 on 6 matching bases. Per the germline V gene, CDR1 is DFQATT and CDR2 is SNEGSKA (reference sequence). The CDR3 contains 14 residues. V lost 1 base to trimming and J lost 1 base, with 8 bases between them. This chain's CDR3 is CSARGDKSYNEQFF. CDR3 sequence (DNA): TGCAGTGCTAGAGGGGACAAGTCCTACAATGAGCAGTTCTTC.

This clonotype has just a few counts. This chain joins TRBV7-2 and TRBJ2-7, with 7 bases matching TRBD1. The germline gives CDR1 SGHTA, CDR2 FQGNSA. V lost 7 bases to trimming and J lost 2 bases; unmatched junction nucleotides: 5. The length of the CDR3 is 13 residues. The chain's CDR3 is CASTLTGPYEQYF. As DNA, the CDR3 is TGTGCCAGCACCTTGACAGGGCCCTACGAGCAGTACTTC. Drawing the rest from reference TRBV7-2 and TRBJ2-7, the complete variable domain is GAGVSQSPSNKVTEKGKDVELRCDPISGHTALYWYRQSLGQGLEFLIYFQGNSAPDKSGLPSDRFSAERTGGSVSTLTIQRTQQEDSAVYLCASTLTGPYEQYFGPGTRLTVT.

This clonotype was seen a handful of times. The chain links TRBV2 to TRBJ2-7, with D possibly TRBD1 on 5 matching bases. The CDR3 consists of 15 residues. Looked up from germline, CDR1 is SNHLY and CDR2 is FYNNEI. V was clipped by 6 bases and J by 5 bases, with 20 bases between them. CDR3 amino acids: CASSPRQILIHEQYF. DNA for the CDR3: TGTGCCAGCAGCCCCCGACAGATACTCATCCACGAGCAGTACTTC.

This clonotype was seen repeatedly, ten times or more. J is TRBJ1-1 and V is TRBV20-1; D uncertain. The CDR3 length is 11 residues. Germline CDR1 is DFQATT and CDR2 is SNEGSKA (reference sequence). For the CDR3, the DNA is TGCAGCGGTGTCCTGAACACTGAAGCTTTCTTT. Translating gives CSGVLNTEAFF.

This chain's CDR3 is CASWEVKNTEAFF. The CDR3, as DNA: TGTGCCAGCTGGGAAGTTAAGAACACTGAAGCTTTCTTT. The chain recombines TRBV28 with TRBJ1-1, with D uncertain. CDR3 length: 13 amino acids. Germline values: CDR1 MDHEN, CDR2 SYDVKM. Deletions cut 8 bases from V and 1 base from J, with 11 bases between.

The rearrangement joins TRBV18 to TRBJ2-5; weak D call: TRBD2 (5 bases). Germline V lookup: CDR1 KGHSH, CDR2 LQKENI. V was clipped by 3 bases and J by 5 bases, with 16 bases between them. The CDR3 is 15 amino acids. The CDR3 sequence: CASSPSAIPGETQYF. The CDR3 DNA reads as TGTGCCAGCTCACCGTCTGCCATACCGGGGGAGACCCAGTACTTC.

This clonotype has at least ten counts. The chain combines TRBV20-1 with TRBJ1-5; 8 bases are shared with TRBD1. The CDR3 length is 12 residues. Trimming cost V 6 bases and J 5 bases; bases outside gene matches: 3. CDR1 and CDR2 (germline): DFQATT, SNEGSKA (reference sequence). CDR3 DNA: TGCAGTGCCGACAGGGGTGATCAGCCCCAGCATTTT. This sequence encodes CSADRGDQPQHF.

The CDR3 spells CASRVLQGASNQPQHF. For the CDR3, the DNA is TGTGCCAGCAGGGTCCTACAGGGGGCAAGCAATCAGCCCCAGCATTTT. The chain employs TRBV6-6 and TRBJ1-5; TRBD1 agrees at 9 bases. Germline V CDR1 and CDR2: MNHNY, SVGAGI (reference sequence). The CDR3 is made up of 16 amino acids. V was clipped by 6 bases and J by 1 base; unmatched bases: 7.

With respect to this clonotype: A much more abundant neighbour one base away suggests this may be a read error. The rearrangement joins TRBV2 to TRBJ2-7; a possible D gene is TRBD1 (6 bases). The germline V and J ends were trimmed by 6 bases and 6 bases, with 21 bases remaining between them. CDR3 length: 15 amino acids. The germline V gene encodes CDR1 SNHLY and CDR2 FYNNEI. CDR3 nucleotides: TGTGCCAGCAGCCCAGGGGTCGAGGTAATAGGCGAGCAGTACTTC. Its protein is CASSPGVEVIGEQYF. Together with reference TRBV2 and TRBJ2-7, the CDR3 gives the full variable domain: EPEVTQTPSHQVTQMGQEVILRCVPISNHLYFYWYRQILGQKVEFLVSFYNNEISEKSEIFDDQFSVERPDGSNFTLKIRSTKLEDSAMYFCASSPGVEVIGEQYFGPGTRLTVT.

The V and J genes are TRBV20-1 and TRBJ2-7; 9 bases line up with TRBD1. Germline CDR1 and CDR2: DFQATT and SNEGSKA (reference sequence). The CDR3 length is 15 residues. J was trimmed by 2 bases and V by 0 bases; bases with no gene match: 5. DNA of the CDR3: TGCAGTGCTAGAGATAGGGGGACAGGGCCCTACGAGCAGTACTTC. This translates into CSARDRGTGPYEQYF.